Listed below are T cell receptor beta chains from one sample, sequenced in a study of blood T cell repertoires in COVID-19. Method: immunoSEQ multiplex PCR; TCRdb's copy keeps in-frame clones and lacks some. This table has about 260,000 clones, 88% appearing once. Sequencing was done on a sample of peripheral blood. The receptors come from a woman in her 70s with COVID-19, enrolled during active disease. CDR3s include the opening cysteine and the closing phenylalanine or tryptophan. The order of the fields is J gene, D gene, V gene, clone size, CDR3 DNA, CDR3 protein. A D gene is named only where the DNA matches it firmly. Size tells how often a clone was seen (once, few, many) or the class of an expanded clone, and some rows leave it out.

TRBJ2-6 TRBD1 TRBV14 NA TGTGCCAGCAGCCAAGAGGGACAGGGTAGTGGGGCCAACGTCCTGACTTTC CASSQEGQGSGANVLTF
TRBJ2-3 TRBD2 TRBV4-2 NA TGTGCCAGCAGCCAAGCTGTGTCATTACTAGCGGGAGGGTTGGCGGCGAAAACAGATACGCAGTATTTT CASSQAVSLLAGGLAAKTDTQYF
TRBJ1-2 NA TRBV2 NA TGTGCCAGCAGTGAAAGGACAGCTTCCTATGGCTACACCTTC CASSERTASYGYTF
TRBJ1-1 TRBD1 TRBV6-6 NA TGTGCCAGCAGTTTACCCCTTCGGACAGGGAACACTGAAGCTTTCTTT CASSLPLRTGNTEAFF
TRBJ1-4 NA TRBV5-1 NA TGCGCCAGCAGCGTGCGGGGAGGGGGTAATGAAAAACTGTTTTTT CASSVRGGGNEKLFF
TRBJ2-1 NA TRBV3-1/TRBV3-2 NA TGTGCCAGCAGCCCGGGGTGGGTAGTCGGGAATGAGCAGTTCTTC CASSPGWVVGNEQFF
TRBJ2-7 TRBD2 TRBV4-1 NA TGCGCCAGCAGCCACCCTAGCGGGAGTTCCTACGAGCAGTACTTC CASSHPSGSSYEQYF
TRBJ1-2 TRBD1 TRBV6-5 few TGTGCCAGCTACCGGGACAGCTATGGCTACACCTTC CASYRDSYGYTF
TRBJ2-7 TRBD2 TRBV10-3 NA TGTGCCATCAGCCCGGGGGTAGCGGGAGCGGGGGAGCAGTACTTC CAISPGVAGAGEQYF
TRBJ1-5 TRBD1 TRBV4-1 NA TGCGCCAGCAGCCAAGGGGGACAGGGCTATCAGCCCCAGCATTTT CASSQGGQGYQPQHF
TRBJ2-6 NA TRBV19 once TGTGCCAGTCGGGGGACAGCGTACTCTGGGGCCAACGTCCTGACTTTC CASRGTAYSGANVLTF
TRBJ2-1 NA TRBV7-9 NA TGTGCCAGCAGCTCGTGGTTGGAGAATGAGCAGTTCTTC CASSSWLENEQFF
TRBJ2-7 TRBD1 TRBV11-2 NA TGTGCCAGCAGCAACAGGGGTACCTACGAGCAGTACTTC CASSNRGTYEQYF
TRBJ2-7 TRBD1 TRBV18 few TGTGCCAGCTCACGGGACAGGGATCCGGGACTGCAGTACTTC CASSRDRDPGLQYF
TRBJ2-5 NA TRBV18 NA TGTGCCAGCTCACGAGGTAGCGACCCACGGGGGGAGACCCAGTACTTC CASSRGSDPRGETQYF
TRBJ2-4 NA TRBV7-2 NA TGTGCCAGCAGAAAGGGACTAGCCAAAAACATTCAGTACTTC CASRKGLAKNIQYF
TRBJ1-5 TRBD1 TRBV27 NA TGTGCCAGCAGTTTTCGGGACAGAAATCAGCCCCAGCATTTT CASSFRDRNQPQHF
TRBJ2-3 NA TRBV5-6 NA TGTGCCAGCAGCTTAGGGGCGAGTGTTAGCACAGATACGCAGTATTTT CASSLGASVSTDTQYF
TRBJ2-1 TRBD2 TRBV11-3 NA TGTGCCAGCAGCCCTCGGACTAGCGAAAAAAAAGGAGAGCAGTTCTTC CASSPRTSEKKGEQFF
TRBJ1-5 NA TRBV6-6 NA TGTGCCAGCAGTTACCTCCCGAATCAGCCCCAGCATTTT CASSYLPNQPQHF
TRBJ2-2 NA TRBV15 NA TGTGCCACCAGAGGGGCAGCCCTTAACACCGGGGAGCTGTTTTTT CATRGAALNTGELFF
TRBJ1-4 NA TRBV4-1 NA TGCGCCAGCAGCCCAGTCGGAGGAAAACTGTTTTTT CASSPVGGKLFF
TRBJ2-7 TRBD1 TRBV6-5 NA TGTGCCAGCAGTTACTCGACGGGGACAGGCAATGGGGAGCAGTACTTC CASSYSTGTGNGEQYF